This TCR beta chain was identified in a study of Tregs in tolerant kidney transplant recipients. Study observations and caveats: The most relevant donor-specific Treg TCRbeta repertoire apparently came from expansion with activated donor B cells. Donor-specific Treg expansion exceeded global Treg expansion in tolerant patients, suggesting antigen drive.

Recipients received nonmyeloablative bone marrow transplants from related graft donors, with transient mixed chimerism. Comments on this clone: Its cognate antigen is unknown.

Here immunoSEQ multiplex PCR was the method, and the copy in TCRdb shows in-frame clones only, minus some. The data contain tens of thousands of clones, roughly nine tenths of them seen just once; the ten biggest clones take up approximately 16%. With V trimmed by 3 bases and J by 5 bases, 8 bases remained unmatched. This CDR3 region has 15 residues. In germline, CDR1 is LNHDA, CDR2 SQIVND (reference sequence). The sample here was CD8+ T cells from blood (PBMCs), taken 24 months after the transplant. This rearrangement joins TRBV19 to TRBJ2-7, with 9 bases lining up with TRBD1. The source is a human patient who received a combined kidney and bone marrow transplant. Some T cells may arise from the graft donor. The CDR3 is CASSMQGTGYHEQYF. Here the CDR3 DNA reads TGTGCCAGTAGTATGCAGGGGACAGGGTATCACGAGCAGTACTTC.